Described below is a single TCR beta chain sequence and its context. Since all of the isolated RNA was reverse transcribed, expressed TCRB transcripts were what got sequenced. Using immunoSEQ multiplex PCR, the repertoire was profiled, and TCRdb retains in-frame clones only, with some absent. The sample lists 860,000 or so clones; around a sixth were seen once. The sample is drawn from a study of beta chain features in type 1 diabetes. Germline V CDR1 and CDR2: MDHEN, SYDVKM. The CDR3 totals 14 residues. The ends were cut back, 4 bases at V and 2 bases at J, with 8 bases in the middle. Stem cell-like memory, regulatory, central memory and naive CD4+ cells were sorted via CD45RO/CCR7/CD25/CD127/CD95/CD27.

This TCR derives from a woman between 18 and 29 years old in good health. Material: naive CD4+ T cells from blood. The chain joins TRBV28 to TRBJ1-4; D is unclear. The CDR3 nucleotides are TGTGCCAGCAGTTGGGCGTCGACTAATGAAAAACTGTTTTTT. Protein: CASSWASTNEKLFF.